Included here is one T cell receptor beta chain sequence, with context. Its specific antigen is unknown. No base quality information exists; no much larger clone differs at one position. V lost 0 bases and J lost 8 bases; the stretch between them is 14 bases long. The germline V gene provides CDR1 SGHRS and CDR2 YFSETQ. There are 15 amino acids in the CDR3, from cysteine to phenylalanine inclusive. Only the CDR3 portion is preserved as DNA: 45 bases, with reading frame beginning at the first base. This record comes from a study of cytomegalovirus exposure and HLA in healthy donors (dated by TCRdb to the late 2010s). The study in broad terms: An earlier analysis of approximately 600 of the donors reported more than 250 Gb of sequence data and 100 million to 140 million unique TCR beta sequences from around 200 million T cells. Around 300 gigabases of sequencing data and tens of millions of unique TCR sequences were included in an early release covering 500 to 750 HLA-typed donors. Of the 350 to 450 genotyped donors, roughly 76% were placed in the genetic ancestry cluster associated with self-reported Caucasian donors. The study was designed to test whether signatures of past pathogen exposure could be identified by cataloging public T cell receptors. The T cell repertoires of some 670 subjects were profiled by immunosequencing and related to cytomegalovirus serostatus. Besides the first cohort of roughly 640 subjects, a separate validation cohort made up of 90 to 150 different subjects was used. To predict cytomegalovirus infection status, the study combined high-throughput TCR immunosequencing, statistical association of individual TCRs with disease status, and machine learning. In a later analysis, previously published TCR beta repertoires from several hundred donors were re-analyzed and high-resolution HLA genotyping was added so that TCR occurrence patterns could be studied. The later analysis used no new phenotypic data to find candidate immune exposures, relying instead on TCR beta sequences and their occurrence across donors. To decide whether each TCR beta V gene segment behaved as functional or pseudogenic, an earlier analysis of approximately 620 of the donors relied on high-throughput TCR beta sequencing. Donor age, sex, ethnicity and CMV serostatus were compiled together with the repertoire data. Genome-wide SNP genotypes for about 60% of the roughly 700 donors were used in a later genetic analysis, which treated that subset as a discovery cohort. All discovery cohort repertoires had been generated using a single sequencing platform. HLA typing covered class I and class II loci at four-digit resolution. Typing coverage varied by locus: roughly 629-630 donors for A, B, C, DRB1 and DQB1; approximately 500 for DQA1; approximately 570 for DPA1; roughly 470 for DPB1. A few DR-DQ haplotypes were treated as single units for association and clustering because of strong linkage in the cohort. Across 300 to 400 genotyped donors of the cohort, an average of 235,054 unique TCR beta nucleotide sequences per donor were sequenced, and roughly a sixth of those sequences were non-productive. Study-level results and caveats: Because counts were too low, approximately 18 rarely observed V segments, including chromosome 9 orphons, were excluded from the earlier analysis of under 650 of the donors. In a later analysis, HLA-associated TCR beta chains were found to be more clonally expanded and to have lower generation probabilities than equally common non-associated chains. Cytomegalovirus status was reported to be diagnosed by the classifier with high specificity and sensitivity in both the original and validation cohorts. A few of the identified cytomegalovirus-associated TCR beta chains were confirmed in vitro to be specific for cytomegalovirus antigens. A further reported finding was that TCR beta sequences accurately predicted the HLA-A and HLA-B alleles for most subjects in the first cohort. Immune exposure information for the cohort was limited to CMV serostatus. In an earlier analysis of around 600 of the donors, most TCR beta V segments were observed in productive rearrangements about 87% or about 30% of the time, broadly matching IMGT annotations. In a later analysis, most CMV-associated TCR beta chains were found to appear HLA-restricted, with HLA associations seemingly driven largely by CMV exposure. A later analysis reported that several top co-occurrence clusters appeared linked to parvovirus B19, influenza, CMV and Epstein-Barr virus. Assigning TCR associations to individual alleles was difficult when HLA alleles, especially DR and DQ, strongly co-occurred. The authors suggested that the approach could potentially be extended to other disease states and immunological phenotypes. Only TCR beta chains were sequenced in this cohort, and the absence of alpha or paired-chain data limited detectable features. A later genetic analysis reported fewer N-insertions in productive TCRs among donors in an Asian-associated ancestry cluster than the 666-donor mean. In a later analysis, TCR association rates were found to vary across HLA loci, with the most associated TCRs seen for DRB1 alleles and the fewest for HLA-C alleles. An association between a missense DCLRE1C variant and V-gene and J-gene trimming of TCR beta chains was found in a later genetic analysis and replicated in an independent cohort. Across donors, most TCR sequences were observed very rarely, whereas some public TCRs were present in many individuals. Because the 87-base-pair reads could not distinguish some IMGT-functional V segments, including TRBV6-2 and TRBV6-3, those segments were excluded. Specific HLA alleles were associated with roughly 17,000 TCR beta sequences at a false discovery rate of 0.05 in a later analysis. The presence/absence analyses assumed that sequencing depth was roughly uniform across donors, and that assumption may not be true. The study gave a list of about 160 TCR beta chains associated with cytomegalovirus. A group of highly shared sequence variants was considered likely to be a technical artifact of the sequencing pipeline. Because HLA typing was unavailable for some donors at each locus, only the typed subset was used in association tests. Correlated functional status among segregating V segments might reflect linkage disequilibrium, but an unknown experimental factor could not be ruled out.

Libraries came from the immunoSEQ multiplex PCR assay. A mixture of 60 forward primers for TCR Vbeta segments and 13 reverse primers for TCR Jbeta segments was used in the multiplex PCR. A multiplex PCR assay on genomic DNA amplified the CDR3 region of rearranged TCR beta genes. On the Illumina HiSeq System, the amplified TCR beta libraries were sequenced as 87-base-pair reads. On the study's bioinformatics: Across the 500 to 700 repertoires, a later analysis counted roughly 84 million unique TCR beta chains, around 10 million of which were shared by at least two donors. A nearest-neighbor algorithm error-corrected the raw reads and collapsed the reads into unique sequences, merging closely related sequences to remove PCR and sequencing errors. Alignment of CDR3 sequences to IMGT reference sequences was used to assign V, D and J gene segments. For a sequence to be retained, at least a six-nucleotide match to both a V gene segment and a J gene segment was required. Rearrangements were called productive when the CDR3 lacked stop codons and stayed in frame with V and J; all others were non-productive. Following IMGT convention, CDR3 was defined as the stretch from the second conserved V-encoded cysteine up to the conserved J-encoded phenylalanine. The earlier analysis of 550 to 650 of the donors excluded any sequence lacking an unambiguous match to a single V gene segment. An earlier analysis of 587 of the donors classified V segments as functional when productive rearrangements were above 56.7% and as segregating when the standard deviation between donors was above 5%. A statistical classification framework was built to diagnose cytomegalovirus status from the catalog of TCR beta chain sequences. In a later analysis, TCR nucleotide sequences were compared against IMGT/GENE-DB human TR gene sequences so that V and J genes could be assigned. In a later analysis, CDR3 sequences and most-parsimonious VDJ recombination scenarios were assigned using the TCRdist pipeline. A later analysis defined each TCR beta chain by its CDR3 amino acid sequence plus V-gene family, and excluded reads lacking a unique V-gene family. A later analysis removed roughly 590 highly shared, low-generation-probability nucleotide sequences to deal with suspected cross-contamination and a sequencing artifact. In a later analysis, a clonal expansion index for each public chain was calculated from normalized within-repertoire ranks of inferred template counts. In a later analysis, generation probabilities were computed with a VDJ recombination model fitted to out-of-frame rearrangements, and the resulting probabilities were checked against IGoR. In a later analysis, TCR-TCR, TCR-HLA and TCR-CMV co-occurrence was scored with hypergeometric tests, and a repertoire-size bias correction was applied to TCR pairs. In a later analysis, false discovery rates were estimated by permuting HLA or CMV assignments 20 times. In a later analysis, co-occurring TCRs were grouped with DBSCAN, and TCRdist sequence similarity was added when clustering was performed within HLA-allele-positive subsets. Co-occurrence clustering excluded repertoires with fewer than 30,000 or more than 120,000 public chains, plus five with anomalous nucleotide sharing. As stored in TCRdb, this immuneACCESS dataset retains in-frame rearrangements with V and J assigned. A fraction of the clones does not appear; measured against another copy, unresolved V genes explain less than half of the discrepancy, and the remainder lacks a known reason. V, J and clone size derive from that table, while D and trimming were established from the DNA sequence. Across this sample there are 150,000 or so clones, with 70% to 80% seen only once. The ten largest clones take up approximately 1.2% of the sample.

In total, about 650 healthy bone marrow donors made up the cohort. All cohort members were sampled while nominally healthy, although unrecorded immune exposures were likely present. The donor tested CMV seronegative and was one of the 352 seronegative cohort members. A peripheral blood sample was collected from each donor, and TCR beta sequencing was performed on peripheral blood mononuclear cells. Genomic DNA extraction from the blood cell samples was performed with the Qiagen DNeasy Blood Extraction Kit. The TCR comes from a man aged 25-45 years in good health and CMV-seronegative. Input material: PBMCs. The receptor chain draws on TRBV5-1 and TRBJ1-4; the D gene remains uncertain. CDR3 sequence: CASSLGPASSEKLFF. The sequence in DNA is TGCGCCAGCAGCTTGGGCCCAGCAAGTAGCGAAAAACTGTTTTTT.